Shown below are 32 T cell receptor beta chains from a single sample sequenced in a study of T-cell memory formation after mild COVID-19. A single record per CDR3 protein comes from TCRdb applying MiXCR to the 5' RACE reads. The sample comprises roughly 300,000 distinct CDR3 sequences, 7.5% to 9.5% of which are singletons, and about 20% rests with the top ten. The sequenced sample consisted of PBMCs or a T cell subset sorted from them (not recorded which). The receptors derive from a man in his late teens or twenties who had mild COVID-19 (a few samples of this study predate the infection). Cell type and time point are not known.

The rearrangement uses TRBV7-2 and TRBJ2-7, with D hard to call. This CDR3 contains 13 residues. V was shortened by 1 base and J by 2 bases, with 6 bases between the two germline ends. The germline CDR1 and CDR2 sequences are SGHTA and FQGNSA. The chain's CDR3 is CASSLDFPYEQYF. The CDR3 nucleotides read TGTGCCAGCAGCTTAGATTTTCCCTACGAGCAGTACTTC.

The sample holds a few counts of this clonotype. The chain links TRBV7-2 to TRBJ2-5, with D hard to call. The CDR3 sequence is 13 residues long. Per the germline V gene, CDR1 is SGHTA and CDR2 is FQGNSA. The V end lost 5 bases, the J end lost 6 bases, and 13 bases lay between the germline ends. The CDR3 DNA reads as TGTGCCAGCAGCCCCCCCTTCAGGAAGACCCAGTACTTC. Its translation: CASSPPFRKTQYF.

This sequence joins TRBV24-1 and TRBJ2-1; the match to TRBD2 covers 12 bases. Germline V gene sequence: CDR1 KGHDR, CDR2 SFDVKD. The CDR3 length is 15 residues. V was pared by 6 bases and J by 6 bases, with 5 bases of the junction left unmatched. The CDR3 coding sequence is TGTGCCACCAGTACTCCTAGCGGGGGGGCCAATGAGCAGTTCTTC. Its translation: CATSTPSGGANEQFF.

This clonotype appeared many times. The chain joins TRBV7-9 to TRBJ2-1, with 9 positions matching TRBD2. Trimming at V came to 2 bases and at J to 2 bases, leaving 7 bases not matched to a gene. The V gene's germline CDR1 is SEHNR and CDR2 FQNEAQ (reference sequence). The CDR3 is 17 residues long. In nucleotides, the CDR3 is TGTGCCAGCAGCTTACTGAGGCGGGGGGGTACCTACAATGAGCAGTTCTTC. Translating gives CASSLLRRGGTYNEQFF.

In this sample, this clonotype turned up many times. The genes are TRBV15 and TRBJ1-1, with D uncertain. Germline-derived CDR1 and CDR2 are LNHNV and YYDKDF (reference sequence). The CDR3 runs 15 residues. Trimming removed 2 bases at V and 2 bases at J, with 12 bases between. CDR3 bases: TGTGCCACCAGCAGATCGGGGTGGGAAAACACTGAAGCTTTCTTT. It specifies CATSRSGWENTEAFF.

This clonotype was recorded a few times. The CDR3 is CASSQQGQRGEKLFF. In DNA form, the CDR3 reads TGTGCCAGCAGCCAGCAGGGACAGAGGGGGGAAAAACTGTTTTTT. V usage is TRBV27 and J usage is TRBJ1-4, with 7 bases identical to TRBD1. The J segment lost 8 bases and the V segment lost 6 bases, leaving 12 bases of the junction unmatched. Per germline, CDR1 MNHEY and CDR2 SMNVEV (reference sequence). CDR3 size: 15 residues.

The chain is built from TRBV30 and TRBJ2-6; 9 bases match TRBD1. Germline values: CDR1 GTSNPN, CDR2 SVGIG (reference sequence). The CDR3 contains 17 residues. Trimming took 0 bases from V and 4 from J; bases not matched to a gene: 7. The CDR3 DNA follows: TGTGCCTGGAGTGTGGGGACAGGGTACTCCGGGGCCAACGTCCTGACTTTC. Translation: CAWSVGTGYSGANVLTF. Drawing the rest from reference TRBV30 and TRBJ2-6, the complete variable domain is SQTIHQWPATLVQPVGSPLSLECTVEGTSNPNLYWYRQAAGRGLQLLFYSVGIGQISSEVPQNLSASRPQDRQFILSSKKLLLSDSGFYLCAWSVGTGYSGANVLTFGAGSRLTVL.

This clonotype was recorded a few times. This rearrangement joins TRBV4-1 to TRBJ2-3; TRBD2 matches 8 bases. The length of the CDR3 is 16 residues. V lost 3 bases, J lost 3 bases, and 8 bases stayed unmatched. Per germline, CDR1 MGHRA and CDR2 YSYEKL. CDR3 loop: CASSHLGRGVTDTQYF. The CDR3 nucleotides are TGCGCCAGCAGCCACCTGGGGCGGGGGGTAACAGATACGCAGTATTTT.

The gene calls are TRBV27 and TRBJ1-6; D gene uncertain. V shed 5 bases and J shed 7 bases, with 15 bases lying between them. CDR3 length: 15 residues. From germline, CDR1 is MNHEY and CDR2 SMNVEV (reference sequence). The CDR3 bases are TGTGCCAGCAGTCAAACGGGATCTGGGAATTCACCCCTCCACTTT. Residues: CASSQTGSGNSPLHF.

This clonotype was observed at least ten times. The chain carries TRBV29-1 and TRBJ2-2; 8 positions agree with TRBD2. The V segment lost 6 bases and the J segment 3 bases; nucleotides outside the gene matches: 9. Germline V gene lookup returns CDR1 SQVTM and CDR2 ANQGSEA. This CDR3 has 15 amino acids. In nucleotides, the CDR3 is TGCAGCGTCCCTCTAGCGGGTGTGGACACCGGGGAGCTGTTTTTT. Residues: CSVPLAGVDTGELFF.

CDR3 nucleotides: TGTGCCAGCAGCAATGACATTGAGCAGTTCTTC. Translated: CASSNDIEQFF. This chain links TRBV7-9 with TRBJ2-1, with D unclear. The CDR3 covers 11 residues. Trimming shortened V by 5 bases and J by 9 bases, and 8 bases separated the two germline ends. From germline, CDR1 is SEHNR and CDR2 FQNEAQ (reference sequence).

This clonotype was seen more than once but under ten times. The rearrangement links TRBV30 to TRBJ1-4; D ambiguous. Germline values: CDR1 GTSNPN, CDR2 SVGIG (reference sequence). CDR3 length equals 14 residues. V lost 4 bases and J 7 bases, leaving 16 bases between the germline ends. The CDR3 protein is CAWTPGVFGEKLFF. The CDR3 DNA reads as TGTGCCTGGACCCCCGGGGTTTTTGGTGAAAAACTGTTTTTT.

This clonotype was seen ten or more times. The V call is TRBV7-6, the J call TRBJ2-1; 10 bases align to TRBD2. CDR3 size: 17 residues. In germline, CDR1 is SGHVS, CDR2 FNYEAQ. V shed 5 bases and J 4 bases; nucleotides not matched to a gene: 11. For the CDR3, the DNA is TGTGCCAGCAGCAAGCGGGCTAGCGGGGGCGAATACAATGAGCAGTTCTTC. It codes for CASSKRASGGEYNEQFF.

This clonotype appeared a few times. V and J are TRBV10-3 and TRBJ2-7; D remains unclear. With 3 bases removed from V and 1 base from J, the gap between germline ends came to 13 bases. Germline lookup yields CDR1 ENHRY and CDR2 SYGVKD. CDR3 length equals 15 residues. The CDR3 DNA reads as TGTGCCATCAGTGAATTCGTTGGCAAATCCTACGAGCAGTACGTC. Protein sequence: CAISEFVGKSYEQYV.

This clonotype has at least ten counts. V usage is TRBV6-1 and J usage is TRBJ1-6; D is ambiguous. Germline values: CDR1 MNHNS, CDR2 SASEGT. There are 15 residues in the CDR3. Trimming left V 7 bases short and J 8 bases short, with 18 bases between. The CDR3 sequence: CASNPTDANHSPLHF. DNA for the CDR3: TGTGCCAGCAATCCGACGGATGCGAATCATTCACCCCTCCACTTT.

This clonotype was seen a handful of times. V gene TRBV12-3 or TRBV12-4 combines with J gene TRBJ2-2, with D unresolved. Trimming removed 2 bases at V and 7 bases at J, with 8 bases between. The CDR3 is made up of 13 amino acids. For the CDR3, the DNA is TGTGCCAGCAGTTTAATGTGGGGCGGGGAGCTGTTTTTT. This gives the protein CASSLMWGGELFF.

This clonotype was seen many times. This chain's CDR3 is CASSLFAAPTAGELFF. CDR3 nucleotide sequence: TGCGCCAGCAGCTTGTTTGCGGCCCCCACGGCCGGGGAGCTGTTTTTT. The genes are TRBV5-1 and TRBJ2-2; no firm D call. Trimming removed 1 base at V and 6 bases at J, with 16 bases between. Germline CDR1 is SGHRS and CDR2 is YFSETQ. The CDR3 length is 16 residues.

This clonotype was seen a few times. The chain has TRBV5-1 and TRBJ2-3; 9 bases fit TRBD1. The germline gives CDR1 SGHRS, CDR2 YFSETQ. Trimming cost V 4 bases and J 2 bases; bases outside gene matches: 14. There are 18 residues in the CDR3. CDR3 nucleotide sequence: TGCGCCAGCAGCGCCGGGACAGGGAGAAGCCACTTCACAGATACGCAGTATTTT. Translating gives CASSAGTGRSHFTDTQYF.

V is TRBV3-1 and J is TRBJ1-1; D is unclear. The CDR3 covers 13 residues. Trimming left V 3 bases short and J 4 bases short, with 9 bases between. Germline-derived CDR1 and CDR2 are LGHDT and YNNKEL (reference sequence). This CDR3 is CASSQIFGTEAFF. The CDR3 DNA is TGTGCCAGCAGCCAGATTTTTGGCACTGAAGCTTTCTTT. Full variable domain (remainder filled in from reference TRBV3-1 and TRBJ1-1): DTAVSQTPKYLVTQMGNDKSIKCEQNLGHDTMYWYKQDSKKFLKIMFSYNNKELIINETVPNRFSPKSPDKAHLNLHINSLELGDSAVYFCASSQIFGTEAFFGQGTRLTVV.

The chain uses TRBV29-1 and TRBJ2-6; no definite D call. The germline V gene encodes CDR1 SQVTM and CDR2 ANQGSEA. The CDR3 sequence is 17 residues long. V shed 3 bases and J shed 0 bases, with 15 bases lying between them. CDR3: CSVDLADISSGANVLTF. The CDR3 DNA follows: TGCAGCGTTGATTTGGCGGATATCAGCTCTGGGGCCAACGTCCTGACTTTC.

This chain joins TRBV12-3 or TRBV12-4 and TRBJ2-2; D remains ambiguous. There are 16 residues in the CDR3. Trimming shortened V by 6 bases and J by 0 bases, and 14 bases separated the two germline ends. CDR3 sequence reads: CASRTDLSPNTGELFF. The CDR3 region has the DNA TGTGCCAGCAGAACCGACCTCTCCCCGAACACCGGGGAGCTGTTTTTT.

The V gene is TRBV12-3 or TRBV12-4, the J gene TRBJ2-1; TRBD2 is a possible D gene (5 bases). The germline V and J ends were trimmed by 7 bases and 10 bases, with 17 bases remaining between them. The CDR3 spans 13 residues. The CDR3 region is CASTLRGQGEQFF. The CDR3 DNA sequence: TGTGCCAGCACCTTAAGAGGGCAAGGAGAGCAGTTCTTC.

The chain carries TRBV4-3 and TRBJ2-3, with 8 positions matching TRBD2. Per the germline V gene, CDR1 is LGHNA and CDR2 is YSLEER. The CDR3 is made up of 17 amino acids. Trimming cost V 0 bases and J 6 bases; bases outside gene matches: 11. The CDR3 protein is CASSQDDTRGGSDTQYF. DNA of the CDR3: TGCGCCAGCAGCCAAGATGACACACGGGGGGGCTCCGATACGCAGTATTTT.

This clonotype was counted ten times or more. The genes are TRBV4-2 and TRBJ1-1; D might be TRBD1 (5 bases). Per the germline V gene, CDR1 is LGHNA and CDR2 is YNFKEQ. V gave up 4 bases and J gave up 7 bases, with 13 bases separating them. The CDR3 has 13 residues. The CDR3 coding sequence is TGTGCCAGCAGCCCGGGGGGAGGCCGTGAAGCTTTCTTT. The encoded protein is CASSPGGGREAFF.

This clonotype was found many times. This chain links TRBV7-9 with TRBJ1-4; D gene ambiguous. Germline lookup yields CDR1 SEHNR and CDR2 FQNEAQ (reference sequence). The CDR3 consists of 13 residues. V lost 0 bases and J lost 8, with 7 bases in between. The CDR3 loop is CASSLAVGEKLFF. In nucleotides, the CDR3 is TGTGCCAGCAGCTTAGCGGTGGGGGAAAAACTGTTTTTT.

There are a few counts of this clonotype. This chain joins TRBV7-2 and TRBJ2-5, with 10 nucleotides matching TRBD2. This CDR3 spans 18 amino acids. J lost 0 bases, V lost 2 bases, and 9 bases had no gene match. Germline V gene data show CDR1 as SGHTA and CDR2 as FQGNSA. The chain's CDR3 is CASSLSSSGGPYQETQYF. For the CDR3, the DNA is TGTGCCAGCAGCTTATCGTCTAGCGGGGGCCCGTACCAAGAGACCCAGTACTTC.

This clonotype appeared a few times. This chain joins TRBV2 and TRBJ2-6; TRBD1 aligns across 8 bases. CDR1 and CDR2 from the germline V gene are SNHLY and FYNNEI. The CDR3 has 19 residues. After removal of 3 bases from V and 0 bases from J, the junction contained 10 bases not matched to a gene. The CDR3 DNA follows: TGTGCCAGCAGTGAGCTTCGGACAGGGTCAAACTCTGGGGCCAACGTCCTGACTTTC. Translating gives CASSELRTGSNSGANVLTF.

This clonotype turned up a few times. DNA of the CDR3: TGTGCCAGCACCAACTCCAGGGGAGGTATGGGCGGGGAGCTGTTTTTT. Protein: CASTNSRGGMGGELFF. The chain carries TRBV7-2 and TRBJ2-2, with D tentatively TRBD1 or TRBD2 (6 bases each). The length of the CDR3 is 16 residues. V lost 7 bases, J lost 7 bases, and 22 bases lay in between. The germline V gene has CDR1 SGHTA and CDR2 FQGNSA.

This clonotype was recorded a few times. The chain combines TRBV5-1 with TRBJ1-1, with 8 bases matching TRBD1. V lost 0 bases, J lost 6 bases, and 10 bases stayed unmatched. This CDR3 is built from 16 residues. Germline V lookup: CDR1 SGHRS, CDR2 YFSETQ. CDR3 loop: CASSLGGSGGFAEAFF. The CDR3 region has the DNA TGCGCCAGCAGCTTGGGAGGGTCAGGGGGCTTCGCTGAAGCTTTCTTT. The full variable domain, rest sourced from reference TRBV5-1 and TRBJ1-1, is KAGVTQTPRYLIKTRGQQVTLSCSPISGHRSVSWYQQTPGQGLQFLFEYFSETQRNKGNFPGRFSGRQFSNSRSEMNVSTLELGDSALYLCASSLGGSGGFAEAFFGQGTRLTVV.

The sample holds a few counts of this clonotype. V is TRBV5-6 and J is TRBJ1-5, with 7 bases identical to TRBD1. CDR1 is SGHDT and CDR2 is YYEEEE in the germline V gene. Unmatched junction bases numbered 12, after V lost 3 bases and J lost 6 bases. This CDR3 contains 16 residues. The CDR3 nucleotides read TGTGCCAGCAGCTCCCCAAACAGGGGAATTGGTCAGCCCCAGCATTTT. This encodes CASSSPNRGIGQPQHF.

The CDR3 DNA follows: TGTGCCAGCAGCGTGGGACTAGGTGGCAATGAGCAGTTCTTC. This gives the protein CASSVGLGGNEQFF. The chain uses TRBV9 and TRBJ2-1, with TRBD2 identical over 8 bases. Germline trimming cut 2 bases from V and 6 bases from J; bases unmatched to any gene: 4. The CDR3 spans 14 residues. The germline V gene encodes CDR1 SGDLS and CDR2 YYNGEE.

This clonotype came up many times. This chain connects TRBV5-1 to TRBJ2-7; no clear D. Germline V gene sequence: CDR1 SGHRS, CDR2 YFSETQ. Trimming took off 3 bases at V and 0 bases at J, with 13 bases between the two ends. CDR3 length: 15 amino acids. The CDR3 region has the DNA TGCGCCAGCAGCTCCGGGCCGAGCCGCTCCTACGAGCAGTACTTC. Encoded protein: CASSSGPSRSYEQYF.